This T cell receptor (beta chain) was obtained from a study of cytomegalovirus exposure and HLA in healthy donors. Study results and limitations: Later analysis showed most CMV-associated TCR beta chains appearing HLA-restricted.

In the case of this clone: Its matching antigen is unknown.

In the PCR, 60 Vbeta and 13 Jbeta primers were used. Using immunoSEQ multiplex PCR, the repertoire was profiled, and TCRdb retains in-frame clones only, with some absent. The data hold fewer than 150,000 clones, with approximately 80% observed a single time. CDR1 is SEHNR, CDR2 FQNEAQ, per germline (reference sequence). V lost 5 bases, J lost 7 bases, and 5 bases stayed unmatched. This CDR3 comprises 14 residues. Sequenced material: PBMCs. The rearrangement uses TRBV7-9 and TRBJ2-1, with 10 bases that match TRBD2. This clonotype was sampled from a man in his thirties or forties in good health and CMV-seronegative. The CDR3 nucleotides are TGTGCCAGCAGCCGGACTAGCGGTCGTAATGAGCAGTTCTTC. This codes for CASSRTSGRNEQFF.